This entry lists 19 T cell receptor beta chains sequenced from one sample in a study of T-cell reconstitution after alpha-beta-depleted transplantation in children. Researchers prepared the TCRbeta library using unique molecular identifiers, the study reports. TCRdb reprocessed the PCR reads with MiXCR, giving one entry per CDR3 protein. This sample yields fewer than 550,000 distinct CDR3 sequences, of which approximately 10% are seen a single time; approximately 14% belongs to the top ten. Sequencing used PBMCs, mostly from graft donor cells, obtained 180 days after TCRalphabeta/CD19-depleted stem cell transplant. The receptors were gathered from a female patient younger than 10 who had a stem cell transplant for aplastic anemia, so the T cells may come from the graft donor.

This clonotype was recorded many times. CDR3 residues: CASSYYGRNEQFF. CDR3 nucleotides: TGTGCCAGCAGTTACTACGGACGCAATGAGCAGTTCTTC. The V and J genes are TRBV6-2 or TRBV6-3 and TRBJ2-1; D uncertain. CDR1 is MNHEY, CDR2 SVGEGT, per germline. CDR3 length: 13 amino acids. V was trimmed by 1 base and J by 6 bases, leaving 7 bases between them.

The chain recombines TRBV6-2 or TRBV6-3 with TRBJ2-7; D call uncertain. Trimming removed 2 bases at V and 5 bases at J, with 7 bases between. Germline V gene data show CDR1 as MNHEY and CDR2 as SVGEGT. The CDR3 extends over 12 amino acids. The CDR3 nucleotides are TGTGCCAGCAGTTACAAAAAGAACGAGCAGTACGTC. Translating it yields CASSYKKNEQYV.

This clonotype was counted only a few times. This chain connects TRBV5-1 to TRBJ2-3; D is possibly TRBD1 or TRBD2 (5 bases each). The CDR3 loop spans 17 amino acids. Germline V lookup: CDR1 SGHRS, CDR2 YFSETQ. V gave up 4 bases and J gave up 1 base, with 19 bases separating them. For the CDR3, the DNA is TGCGCCAGCAGCGGCGGCGGAGACGGGGCGGGCACAGATACGCAGTATTTT. Amino acid sequence: CASSGGGDGAGTDTQYF.

This clonotype was observed a few times. The rearrangement links TRBV7-3 to TRBJ2-2, with 8 positions matching TRBD1. The CDR3 loop spans 15 amino acids. V lost 5 bases and J lost 6; bases outside the gene matches: 8. Per the germline V gene, CDR1 is SGHTA and CDR2 is FQGTGA. This CDR3 is CASSNQQGGPGELFF. Here the CDR3 DNA reads TGTGCCAGCAGCAACCAACAGGGGGGCCCCGGGGAGCTGTTTTTT. The variable domain in full, completed from reference TRBV7-3 and TRBJ2-2, reads GAGVSQTPSNKVTEKGKYVELRCDPISGHTALYWYRQSLGQGPEFLIYFQGTGAADDSGLPNDRFFAVRPEGSVSTLKIQRTERGDSAVYLCASSNQQGGPGELFFGEGSRLTVL.

This clonotype was found a few times. The CDR3 region is CASRTGLANYEQYF. DNA for the CDR3: TGTGCCAGCAGAACGGGACTAGCGAACTACGAGCAGTACTTC. The gene calls are TRBV6-1 and TRBJ2-7; 10 nucleotides match TRBD2. Germline CDR1 MNHNS, CDR2 SASEGT. The CDR3 loop spans 14 amino acids. J lost 3 bases, V lost 6 bases, and 5 bases had no gene match.

This clonotype appeared a few times. The chain has TRBV20-1 and TRBJ2-3; 8 positions match TRBD1. The CDR3 runs 15 residues. Germline V gene data show CDR1 as DFQATT and CDR2 as SNEGSKA (reference sequence). V was pared by 2 bases and J by 1 base, with 5 bases of the junction left unmatched. The CDR3, as DNA: TGCAGTGCTAGATTTCCGGGACAGGGCACAGATACGCAGTATTTT. It is translated as CSARFPGQGTDTQYF.

This clonotype has only a few counts. The rearrangement joins TRBV7-3 to TRBJ2-1; TRBD2 aligns across 7 bases. Germline V lookup: CDR1 SGHTA, CDR2 FQGTGA. V dropped 2 bases and J dropped 6; count of bases not matched to a gene: 10. CDR3 length: 16 amino acids. The CDR3 nucleotides are TGTGCCAGCAGCTTAGTTTGGCTAGCGGTTTCCAATGAGCAGTTCTTC. This translates into CASSLVWLAVSNEQFF.

This clonotype occurred many times. The chain is built from TRBV28 and TRBJ2-1, with no clear D. The germline CDR1 and CDR2 sequences are MDHEN and SYDVKM. V was pared by 7 bases and J by 7 bases, with 17 bases between. The CDR3 extends over 14 amino acids. The CDR3 here is CASTTVIVGNEQFF. The CDR3 region has the DNA TGTGCCAGCACCACGGTAATAGTCGGGAATGAGCAGTTCTTC.

The V and J genes are TRBV12-3 or TRBV12-4 and TRBJ2-3; D is unresolved. V was pared by 6 bases and J by 5 bases, with 12 bases between. The CDR3 totals 13 residues. The CDR3 DNA follows: TGTGCCAGCAGATCTCTAGGTCTAGATACGCAGTATTTT. Translating it yields CASRSLGLDTQYF.

This clonotype was counted between two and nine times. The J gene is TRBJ2-1, the V gene TRBV11-1; TRBD2 aligns across 11 bases. V lost 2 bases to trimming and J lost 4 bases; unmatched junction nucleotides: 19. Per germline, CDR1 SGHAT and CDR2 FQDESV (reference sequence). The CDR3 has 21 residues. CDR3 bases: TGTGCCAGCAGCTTAACCGCGACTAGCGGGACAGTGCGGTGGGCTTACAATGAGCAGTTCTTC. This sequence encodes CASSLTATSGTVRWAYNEQFF.

This clonotype showed up just a few times. This sequence joins TRBV9 and TRBJ2-1; D possibly matches TRBD1 or TRBD2 (5 bases each). The germline V gene encodes CDR1 SGDLS and CDR2 YYNGEE. V gave up 4 bases and J gave up 4 bases, with 12 bases separating them. The CDR3 is 14 amino acids. DNA for the CDR3: TGTGCCAGCAGCTCGGGGACCCTTTACAATGAGCAGTTCTTC. Amino acid sequence: CASSSGTLYNEQFF.

Only a few counts were recorded for this clonotype. The V gene is TRBV4-2, the J gene TRBJ1-1; D is perhaps TRBD1 (6 bases). The CDR3 length is 18 residues. The germline V gene has CDR1 LGHNA and CDR2 YNFKEQ. Trimming pared 7 bases from V and 0 bases from J, leaving 24 bases between. CDR3 amino acids: CASNFRDKGFTLNTEAFF. Here the CDR3 DNA reads TGTGCCAGCAACTTCCGGGACAAGGGGTTTACCTTGAACACTGAAGCTTTCTTT.

The chain has TRBV28 and TRBJ2-3; 8 bases match TRBD2. The CDR3 is 15 amino acids. V was clipped by 5 bases and J by 5 bases; unmatched bases: 9. CDR1 and CDR2 (germline): MDHEN, SYDVKM. CDR3 DNA sequence: TGTGCCAGCAGTCTACCGGCCGGGGGGGGAGATACGCAGTATTTT. Protein sequence: CASSLPAGGGDTQYF.

There are a few counts of this clonotype. One end of the junction fails to match germline, which may point to a read error. V and J are TRBV20-1 and TRBJ2-3; D unclear. The CDR3 length is 13 residues. Germline assignment: CDR1 DFQATT and CDR2 SNEGSKA (reference sequence). For the CDR3, the DNA is TGCAGTGCTGGAGAACGTCCGTTGGATACGCAGTATTTT. This gives the protein CSAGERPLDTQYF.

The chain uses TRBV5-1 and TRBJ2-1; 8 bases agree with TRBD2. The CDR3 spans 14 residues. CDR1 is SGHRS, CDR2 YFSETQ, per germline. V trimming: 0 bases; J trimming: 4 bases; junction bases outside the gene matches: 0. The CDR3 spells CASSLEREYNEQFF. In DNA, the CDR3 is TGCGCCAGCAGCTTGGAGCGGGAGTACAATGAGCAGTTCTTC.

This clonotype came up a few times. This chain links TRBV5-6 with TRBJ2-1, with D uncertain. CDR1 SGHDT and CDR2 YYEEEE come from the germline V gene. The germline V and J ends were trimmed by 1 base and 7 bases, with 9 bases remaining between them. This CDR3 comprises 13 residues. CDR3 coding DNA: TGTGCCAGCAGCTTGTTCCTTGGTAATGAGCAGTTCTTC. Its translation: CASSLFLGNEQFF.

At least ten counts were recorded for this clonotype. The J gene is TRBJ2-7, the V gene TRBV20-1; 9 nucleotides agree with TRBD1. Looked up from germline, CDR1 is DFQATT and CDR2 is SNEGSKA (reference sequence). V lost 4 bases and J lost 5; bases outside the gene matches: 3. This CDR3 spans 12 amino acids. The CDR3 DNA is TGCAGTGCTACCCGACAGGGGGACGAGCAGTACTTC. Encoded protein: CSATRQGDEQYF.

This clonotype was found many times. This sequence joins TRBV12-3 or TRBV12-4 and TRBJ1-1; the match to TRBD1 covers 8 bases. The CDR3 is made up of 14 amino acids. With V trimmed by 6 bases and J by 1 base, 4 bases remained unmatched. CDR3 residues: CASSRDRRNTEAFF. The CDR3 bases are TGTGCCAGCAGCCGGGACAGGAGGAACACTGAAGCTTTCTTT.

This clonotype was counted only a few times. The chain couples TRBV5-1 to TRBJ1-3; tentative D call: TRBD1 (6 bases). Germline V gene sequence: CDR1 SGHRS, CDR2 YFSETQ. V lost 3 bases, J lost 2 bases, and 15 bases lay in between. This CDR3 has 16 amino acids. CDR3: CASSSVLGGTGNTIYF. CDR3 nucleotide sequence: TGCGCCAGCAGCTCCGTGTTGGGGGGCACTGGAAACACCATATATTTT.